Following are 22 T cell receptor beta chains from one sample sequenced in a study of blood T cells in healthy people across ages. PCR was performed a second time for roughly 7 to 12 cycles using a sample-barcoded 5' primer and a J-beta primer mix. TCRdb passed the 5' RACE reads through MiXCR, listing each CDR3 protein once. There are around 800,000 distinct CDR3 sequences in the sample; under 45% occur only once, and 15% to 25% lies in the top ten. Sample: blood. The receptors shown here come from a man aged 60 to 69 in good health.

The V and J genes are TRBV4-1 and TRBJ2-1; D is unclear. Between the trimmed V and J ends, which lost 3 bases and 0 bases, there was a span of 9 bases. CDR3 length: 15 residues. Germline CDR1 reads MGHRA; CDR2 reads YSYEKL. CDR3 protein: CASSHPGSSYNEQFF. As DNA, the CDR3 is TGCGCCAGCAGCCACCCCGGTAGCTCCTACAATGAGCAGTTCTTC.

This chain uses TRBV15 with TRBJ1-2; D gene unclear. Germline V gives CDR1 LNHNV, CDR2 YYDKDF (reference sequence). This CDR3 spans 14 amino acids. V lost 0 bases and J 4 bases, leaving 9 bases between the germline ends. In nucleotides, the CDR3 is TGTGCCACCAGCAGAGAACCCGCCGCCTATGGCTACACCTTC. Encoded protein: CATSREPAAYGYTF.

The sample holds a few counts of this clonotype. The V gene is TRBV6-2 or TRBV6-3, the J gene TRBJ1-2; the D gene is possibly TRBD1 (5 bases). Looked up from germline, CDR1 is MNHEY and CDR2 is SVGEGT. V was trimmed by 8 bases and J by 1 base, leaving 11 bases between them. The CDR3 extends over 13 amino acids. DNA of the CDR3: TGTGCCAGCCTTCGACAGCTTAACTATGGCTACACCTTC. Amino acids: CASLRQLNYGYTF.

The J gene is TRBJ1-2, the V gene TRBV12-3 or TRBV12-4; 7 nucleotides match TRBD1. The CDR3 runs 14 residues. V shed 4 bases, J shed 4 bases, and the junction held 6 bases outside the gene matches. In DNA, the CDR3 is TGTGCCAGCAGTTCGACAGGGTGGGGCTATGGCTACACCTTC. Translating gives CASSSTGWGYGYTF.

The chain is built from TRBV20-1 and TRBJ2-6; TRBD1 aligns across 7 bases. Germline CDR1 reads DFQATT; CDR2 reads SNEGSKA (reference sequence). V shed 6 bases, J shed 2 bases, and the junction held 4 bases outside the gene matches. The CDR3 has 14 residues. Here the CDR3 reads CSATDRAGANVLTF. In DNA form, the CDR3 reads TGCAGTGCAACCGACAGGGCTGGGGCCAACGTCCTGACTTTC.

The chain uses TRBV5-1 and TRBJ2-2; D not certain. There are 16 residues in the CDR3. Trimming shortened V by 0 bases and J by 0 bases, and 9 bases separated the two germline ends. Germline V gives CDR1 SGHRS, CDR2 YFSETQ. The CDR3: CASSLAATANTGELFF. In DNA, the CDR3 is TGCGCCAGCAGCTTGGCCGCTACAGCGAACACCGGGGAGCTGTTTTTT.

Written as DNA, the CDR3 is TGTGCCAGCAGTACGACTAGCGGGGGGGACAATGAGCAGTTCTTC. The encoded protein is CASSTTSGGDNEQFF. The rearrangement uses TRBV27 and TRBJ2-1; TRBD2 agrees at 14 bases. The CDR3 has 15 residues. Germline loops: CDR1 MNHEY, CDR2 SMNVEV (reference sequence). V lost 5 bases to trimming and J lost 5 bases; unmatched junction nucleotides: 2.

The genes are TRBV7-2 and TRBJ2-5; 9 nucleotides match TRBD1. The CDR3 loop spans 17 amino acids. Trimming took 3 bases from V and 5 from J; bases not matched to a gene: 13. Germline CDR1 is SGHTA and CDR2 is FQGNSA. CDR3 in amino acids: CASSLTTGGGNWETQYF. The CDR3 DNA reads TGTGCCAGCAGCTTGACGACAGGGGGGGGTAATTGGGAGACCCAGTACTTC.

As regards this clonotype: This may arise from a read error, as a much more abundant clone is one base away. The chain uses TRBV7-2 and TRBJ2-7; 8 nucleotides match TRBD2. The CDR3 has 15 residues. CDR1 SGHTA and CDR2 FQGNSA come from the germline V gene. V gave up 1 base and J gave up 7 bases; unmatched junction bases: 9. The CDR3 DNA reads TGTGCCAGCAGCTTAGTCGGGGGGGCGTACAATGAGCAGTACTTC. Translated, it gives CASSLVGGAYNEQYF. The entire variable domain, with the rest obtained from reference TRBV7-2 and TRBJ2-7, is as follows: GAGVSQSPSNKVTEKGKDVELRCDPISGHTALYWYRQSLGQGLEFLIYFQGNSAPDKSGLPSDRFSAERTGGSVSTLTIQRTQQEDSAVYLCASSLVGGAYNEQYFGPGTRLTVT.

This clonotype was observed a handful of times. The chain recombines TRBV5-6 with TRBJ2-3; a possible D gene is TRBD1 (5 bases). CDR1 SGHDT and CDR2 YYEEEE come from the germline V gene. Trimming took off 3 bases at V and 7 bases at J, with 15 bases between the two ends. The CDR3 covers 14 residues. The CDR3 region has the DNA TGTGCCAGCAGCTCCGACAGCTCCAGGTATACGCAGTATTTT. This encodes CASSSDSSRYTQYF.

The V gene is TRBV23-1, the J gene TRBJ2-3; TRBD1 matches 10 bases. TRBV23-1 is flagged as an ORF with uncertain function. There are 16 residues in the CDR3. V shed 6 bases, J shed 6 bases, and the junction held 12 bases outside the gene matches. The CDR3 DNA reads TGCGCCAGCAGCGTATACCCGGGACAGGGGATCGATACGCAGTATTTT. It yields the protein CASSVYPGQGIDTQYF.

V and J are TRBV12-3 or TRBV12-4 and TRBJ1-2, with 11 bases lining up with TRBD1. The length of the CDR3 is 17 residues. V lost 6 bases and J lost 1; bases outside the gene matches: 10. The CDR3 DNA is TGTGCCAGCAGCAACCGGGACAGGGGGACCCGTAACTATGGCTACACCTTC. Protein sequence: CASSNRDRGTRNYGYTF.

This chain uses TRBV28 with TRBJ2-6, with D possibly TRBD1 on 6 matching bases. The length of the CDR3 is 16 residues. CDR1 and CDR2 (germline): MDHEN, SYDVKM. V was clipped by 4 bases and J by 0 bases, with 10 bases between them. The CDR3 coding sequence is TGTGCCAGCAGTTCGACAGGAGACTCTGGGGCCAACGTCCTGACTTTC. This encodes CASSSTGDSGANVLTF.

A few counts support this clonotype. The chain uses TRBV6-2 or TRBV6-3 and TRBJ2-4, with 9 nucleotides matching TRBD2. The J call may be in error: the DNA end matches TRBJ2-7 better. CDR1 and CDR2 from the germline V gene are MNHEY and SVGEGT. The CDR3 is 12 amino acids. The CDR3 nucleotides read TGTGCCAGCAGGACTAGCGGCTACGAGCAGTACTTC. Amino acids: CASRTSGYEQYF.

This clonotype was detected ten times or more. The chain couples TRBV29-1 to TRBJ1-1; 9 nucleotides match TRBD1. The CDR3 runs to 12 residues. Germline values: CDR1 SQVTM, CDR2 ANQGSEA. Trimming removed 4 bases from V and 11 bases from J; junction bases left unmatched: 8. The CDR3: CSVGRTGVVAFF. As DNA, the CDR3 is TGCAGCGTTGGTCGGACAGGGGTTGTGGCTTTCTTT.

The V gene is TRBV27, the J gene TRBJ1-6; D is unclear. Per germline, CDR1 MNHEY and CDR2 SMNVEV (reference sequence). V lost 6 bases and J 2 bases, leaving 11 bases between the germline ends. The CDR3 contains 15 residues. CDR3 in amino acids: CASSHEGAYNSPLHF. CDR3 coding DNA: TGTGCCAGCAGCCACGAGGGCGCCTATAATTCACCCCTCCACTTT.

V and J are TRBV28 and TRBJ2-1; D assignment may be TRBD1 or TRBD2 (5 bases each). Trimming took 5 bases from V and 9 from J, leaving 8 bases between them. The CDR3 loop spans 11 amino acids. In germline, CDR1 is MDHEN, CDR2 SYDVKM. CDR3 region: CASSGGAEQFF. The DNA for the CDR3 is TGTGCCAGCAGTGGGGGTGCTGAGCAGTTCTTC.

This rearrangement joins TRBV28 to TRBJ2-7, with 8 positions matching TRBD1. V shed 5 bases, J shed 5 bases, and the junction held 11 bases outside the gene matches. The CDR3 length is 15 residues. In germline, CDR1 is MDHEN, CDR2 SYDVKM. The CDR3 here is CASSQLDRAENEQYF. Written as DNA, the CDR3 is TGTGCCAGCAGTCAACTGGACAGGGCGGAAAACGAGCAGTACTTC.

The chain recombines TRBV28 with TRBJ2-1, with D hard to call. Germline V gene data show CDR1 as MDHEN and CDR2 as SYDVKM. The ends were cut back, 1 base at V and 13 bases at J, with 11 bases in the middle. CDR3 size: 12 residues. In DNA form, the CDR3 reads TGTGCCAGCAGTTTATTACAGAAGACCCAGTTCTTC. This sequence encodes CASSLLQKTQFF.

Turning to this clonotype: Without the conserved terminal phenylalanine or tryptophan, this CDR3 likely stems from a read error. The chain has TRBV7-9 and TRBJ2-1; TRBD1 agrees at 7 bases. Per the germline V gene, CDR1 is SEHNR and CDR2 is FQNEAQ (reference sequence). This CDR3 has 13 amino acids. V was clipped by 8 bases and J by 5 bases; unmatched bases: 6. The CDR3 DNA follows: TGTGCCAGCGCCGGGACAGCCAACAATGAGCAGTTCTCC. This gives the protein CASAGTANNEQFS.

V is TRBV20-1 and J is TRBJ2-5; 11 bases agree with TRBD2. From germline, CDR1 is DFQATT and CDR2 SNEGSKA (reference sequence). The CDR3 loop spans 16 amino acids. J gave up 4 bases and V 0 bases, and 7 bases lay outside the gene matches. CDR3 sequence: CSARDPIAGGRETQYF. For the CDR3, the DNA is TGCAGTGCTAGAGATCCTATAGCGGGGGGGCGAGAGACCCAGTACTTC.

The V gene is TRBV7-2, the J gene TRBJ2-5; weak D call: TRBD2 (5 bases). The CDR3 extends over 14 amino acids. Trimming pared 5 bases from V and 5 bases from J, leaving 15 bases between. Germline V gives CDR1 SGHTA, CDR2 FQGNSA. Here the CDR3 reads CASSPRGHQETQYF. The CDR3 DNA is TGTGCCAGCAGCCCCCGAGGGCATCAGGAGACCCAGTACTTC.